This T cell receptor (beta chain) was recorded in a study of prognosis after radiotherapy for stage I lung cancer. In the study overall: Approximately 13 patients' tumors were adenocarcinoma, and 6 to 8 patients' tumors were squamous cell carcinoma. Distant metastases arose in a few patients, median approximately seven months post-radiotherapy; some 15 had no significant progression.

The CDR3 consists of 13 residues. From germline, CDR1 is DFQATT and CDR2 SNEGSKA (reference sequence). With V trimmed by 3 bases and J by 7 bases, 7 bases remained unmatched. The study amplified the TCR beta CDR3 region from genomic DNA. This amplification was carried out by two rounds of multiplex PCR. With primers specific to each TRBV and TRBJ gene, the first-round PCR was performed. TCRdb re-called the multiplex PCR reads with MiXCR, one entry per CDR3 protein. The sample holds some 15,000 distinct CDR3 sequences; 25% to 35% are singletons and the top ten take about 33%. General study results and limits: Reportedly, the usage of TRBV and TRBJ genes was not the same in patients with and without metastases.

There are many counts of this clonotype. Its antigen remains unidentified. The material was PBMCs, obtained before or after stereotactic body radiation therapy (not recorded which). The source of this sequence is a donor over 45 with non-small cell lung cancer. The chain links TRBV20-1 to TRBJ2-7; TRBD1 agrees at 9 bases. CDR3 region: CSARLGQGGEQYF. The CDR3 bases are TGCAGTGCTAGGCTGGGACAGGGCGGGGAGCAGTACTTC.